This T cell receptor (beta chain) was found in a study of blood T cell repertoires in COVID-19 (dated by TCRdb to 2019 to 2021). Broadly, across the study: Samples from collaborators originated in the United States, Italy and Spain and spanned both the acute and convalescent phases of COVID-19. Sample metadata almost always included a de-identified subject ID, COVID-19 status, age in years and sex. The samples were drawn from two sources: the first 160 participants of the ongoing ImmuneRACE study, and some 1,300 subjects contributed by 6 global collaborators. Where HLA class I and class II types were available, the types were taken from metadata supplied by the sample provider, not from assay-based typing. Subjects who had been exposed to COVID-19, were actively infected with it, or had recovered from it provided the deeply sampled blood TCRbeta repertoires that made up the dataset. The prospective study material was composed of cDNA or gDNA derived from T cells, B-cell-depleted T cells, or PBMCs. The repertoires were released in a freely available public database intended as a resource for research on the immune response to SARS-CoV-2.

CDR1 and CDR2, per the germline V gene (reference sequence), are LNHDA and SQIVND. At the junction V is shortened by 10 bases and J by 13 bases; bases outside the gene matches: 10. The CDR3 covers 13 residues, taking in both the cysteine and the phenylalanine. Only the CDR3 DNA stays, 39 bases, in frame from base 1. TCRbeta CDR3 regions were amplified from genomic DNA using the immunoSEQ Assay, a bias-controlled multiplex PCR. In the original analysis: The number of nucleated cells in each sample was estimated by amplification of reference gene primers within the assay. To quantify the absolute abundance of each unique TCRbeta CDR3 rearrangement, sequence reads were collapsed and filtered. For each sample, productive Simpson clonality was calculated by taking the square root of Simpson's diversity index across productive rearrangements. Imported from immuneACCESS, the table was reduced by TCRdb to in-frame sequences with V and J called. These copies leave out some clones; in studies compared against another copy, an unresolved V gene accounts for under half, and the cause of the remainder is not known. V and J calls and clone size follow that table, whereas D and trimming were derived from the DNA. The sample profile shows 380,000 or so clones; around 87% of them were found once. The top ten hold 1.3% of the sample.

In the prospective study, participants were roughly 18 to 89 years old, resided in about two dozen geographic areas of the United States, and were enrolled through a virtual design. In the prospective study, participants were assigned to cohorts based on the clinical history participants reported in a screening survey and a study questionnaire. Recovered participants in ImmuneRACE Cohort 3 were defined by two consecutive negative NP/OP PCR tests, clearance by a healthcare professional, or resolution of symptoms. Mobile phlebotomists in the prospective study collected whole blood, serum and a nasopharyngeal or oropharyngeal swab from every participant. Over a roughly 2-month period, participants in the prospective study had the option of providing additional blood draws and questionnaires. Blood samples from the prospective study were shipped frozen or at room temperature prior to DNA extraction.

What the work shows at the level of the full study, not this receptor alone: How much clinical and demographic metadata was included differed by source and by participant, and the metadata was provided uncurated.

Concerning this clone: Its target antigen remains unknown. The sample holds no much larger clone one base away, and base qualities are not on file.

This receptor was identified in a man aged 30 to 39 who had recovered from COVID-19. The sequence links TRBV19 to TRBJ1-4; the junction holds 12 bases that match TRBD1. Sequencing was done on a sample of PBMCs or T cells enriched from blood (not recorded which). DNA sequence: TGTGCCACCGCCGGGACAGGGGGCGCGGGACTGTTTTTT. Its translation is CATAGTGGAGLFF.